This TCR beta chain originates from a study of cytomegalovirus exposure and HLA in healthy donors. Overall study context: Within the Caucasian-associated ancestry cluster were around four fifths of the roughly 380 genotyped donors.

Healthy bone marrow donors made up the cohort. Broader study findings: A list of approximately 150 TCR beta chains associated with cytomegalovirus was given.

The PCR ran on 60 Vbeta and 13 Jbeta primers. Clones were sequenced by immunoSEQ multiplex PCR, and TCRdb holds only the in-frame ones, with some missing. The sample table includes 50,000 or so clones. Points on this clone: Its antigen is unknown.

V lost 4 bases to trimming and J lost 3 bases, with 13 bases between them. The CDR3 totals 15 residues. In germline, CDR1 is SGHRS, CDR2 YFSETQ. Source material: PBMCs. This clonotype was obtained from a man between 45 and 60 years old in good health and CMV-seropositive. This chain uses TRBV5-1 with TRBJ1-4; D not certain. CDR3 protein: CASSPGGWANEKLFF. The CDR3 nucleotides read TGCGCCAGCAGCCCGGGTGGATGGGCTAATGAAAAACTGTTTTTT. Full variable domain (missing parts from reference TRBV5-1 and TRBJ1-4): KAGVTQTPRYLIKTRGQQVTLSCSPISGHRSVSWYQQTPGQGLQFLFEYFSETQRNKGNFPGRFSGRQFSNSRSEMNVSTLELGDSALYLCASSPGGWANEKLFFGSGTQLSVL.